One and the same sample provided the 14 T cell receptor beta chains below, sequenced in a study of blood T cells in healthy people across ages. Together with a sample-barcoded 5' primer, a J-beta primer mix was included in a second PCR lasting about 6 to 11 cycles. TCRdb re-derived calls from the 5' RACE reads in MiXCR, one entry per CDR3 protein. This sample has over 1.5 million distinct CDR3 sequences, with approximately 50% found just once. The source material was blood. The receptors derive from a woman between 40 and 55 years old in good health.

There are a few counts of this clonotype. The chain recombines TRBV28 with TRBJ2-1; 7 bases line up with TRBD2. V shed 3 bases, J shed 15 bases, and the junction held 14 bases outside the gene matches. The CDR3 totals 14 residues. Per germline, CDR1 MDHEN and CDR2 SYDVKM. DNA of the CDR3: TGTGCCAGCAGTTTCTCGAGCGGGGAGATAGTGTGGTTCTTC. Its protein product is CASSFSSGEIVWFF.

This clonotype was seen a single time. V is TRBV6-2 or TRBV6-3 and J is TRBJ2-2; maybe TRBD1 (5 bases). The CDR3 loop spans 15 amino acids. CDR1 MNHEY and CDR2 SVGEGT come from the germline V gene. V lost 3 bases, J lost 2 bases, and 10 bases lay in between. The DNA for the CDR3 is TGTGCCAGCAGTTATGGGGCTGCCAACACCGGGGAGCTGTTTTTT. Translated, it gives CASSYGAANTGELFF.

In its sample, this clonotype was seen a few times. DNA of the CDR3: TGTGCCAGCAGGACAAGCCCCTACGAGCAGTACTTC. This sequence encodes CASRTSPYEQYF. The V and J genes are TRBV6-2 or TRBV6-3 and TRBJ2-7, with D hard to call. V lost 6 bases and J 2 bases, leaving 8 bases between the germline ends. The CDR3 is 12 amino acids. Looked up from germline, CDR1 is MNHEY and CDR2 is SVGEGT.

The rearrangement uses TRBV20-1 and TRBJ2-5; TRBD2 is a possible D gene (6 bases). This CDR3 is built from 14 residues. The germline CDR1 and CDR2 sequences are DFQATT and SNEGSKA (reference sequence). The germline V and J ends were trimmed by 6 bases and 11 bases, with 25 bases remaining between them. This CDR3 reads CSANGLSSYNEQYF. The CDR3 bases are TGCAGTGCAAACGGACTAAGCTCCTACAATGAGCAGTACTTC.

The chain has TRBV12-3 or TRBV12-4 and TRBJ2-7; TRBD2 matches at 16 bases. The CDR3 is made up of 21 amino acids. The J segment lost 7 bases and the V segment lost 6 bases, leaving 24 bases of the junction unmatched. CDR3 region: CASRITGTSGGVRSPYNEQYF. The CDR3 DNA reads TGTGCCAGCAGGATAACCGGGACTAGCGGGGGGGTACGCTCACCATACAATGAGCAGTACTTC.

With respect to this clonotype: This sequence may be a read error, since a much larger clone differs from it by one base. The chain uses TRBV9 and TRBJ2-7; 10 nucleotides align to TRBD2. CDR1 is SGDLS, CDR2 YYNGEE, per germline. The CDR3 extends over 14 amino acids. The V and J ends lost 2 bases and 7 bases, in that order; junction bases with no gene match: 6. The CDR3 region is CASSVSGGTSEQYF. The CDR3 nucleotides read TGTGCCAGCAGCGTTAGCGGGGGGACTAGTGAGCAGTACTTC.

The rearrangement uses TRBV5-1 and TRBJ2-1; D possibly corresponds to TRBD1 (6 bases). In germline, CDR1 is SGHRS, CDR2 YFSETQ. Trimming removed 4 bases at V and 10 bases at J, with 21 bases between. This CDR3 comprises 15 residues. CDR3 region: CASSPGHEIPGEQFF. DNA for the CDR3: TGCGCCAGCAGCCCGGGACATGAGATCCCGGGGGAGCAGTTCTTC.

This clonotype was observed a single time. The V call is TRBV28, the J call TRBJ2-1; D might be TRBD1 (6 bases). The CDR3 has 14 residues. Per the germline V gene, CDR1 is MDHEN and CDR2 is SYDVKM. Trimming removed 6 bases from V and 3 bases from J, with 12 bases in between. Here the CDR3 reads CASSRGGFYNEQFF. The CDR3 DNA follows: TGTGCCAGCAGCCGAGGGGGATTCTACAATGAGCAGTTCTTC. The full variable domain, its missing parts supplied by reference TRBV28 and TRBJ2-1, is DVKVTQSSRYLVKRTGEKVFLECVQDMDHENMFWYRQDPGLGLRLIYFSYDVKMKEKGDIPEGYSVSREKKERFSLILESASTNQTSMYLCASSRGGFYNEQFFGPGTRLTVL.

The chain has TRBV15 and TRBJ1-2; D is unclear. The CDR3 length is 15 residues. Germline V CDR1 and CDR2: LNHNV, YYDKDF (reference sequence). Trimming took off 0 bases at V and 3 bases at J, with 11 bases between the two ends. CDR3 DNA: TGTGCCACCAGCAGAGAAACGCAGGCCTACTATGGCTACACCTTC. Translation: CATSRETQAYYGYTF.

The chain combines TRBV29-1 with TRBJ1-2; 7 bases are a match to TRBD1. The CDR3 sequence is 14 residues long. The junction had 4 bases not matched to a gene; V was cut back by 1 base and J by 2 bases. Germline loops: CDR1 SQVTM, CDR2 ANQGSEA. This CDR3 reads CSVEAGTVNYGYTF. The CDR3 nucleotides are TGCAGCGTTGAAGCCGGGACAGTCAACTATGGCTACACCTTC. The whole variable domain, filled in from reference TRBV29-1 and TRBJ1-2, reads SAVISQKPSRDICQRGTSLTIQCQVDSQVTMMFWYRQQPGQSLTLIATANQGSEATYESGFVIDKFPISRPNLTFSTLTVSNMSPEDSSIYLCSVEAGTVNYGYTFGSGTRLTVV.

This chain links TRBV12-3 or TRBV12-4 with TRBJ2-1, with 11 bases fitting TRBD2. The DNA end favors TRBJ2-7, so the J call may be wrong. CDR3 length: 15 amino acids. CDR3 bases: TGTGCCAGCAGGCGGACTAGCGGGTTTAACAATGAGCAGTACTTC. The encoded protein is CASRRTSGFNNEQYF.

The chain is built from TRBV9 and TRBJ1-6, with 9 nucleotides matching TRBD1. J was trimmed by 10 bases and V by 7 bases; bases with no gene match: 15. This CDR3 spans 16 amino acids. CDR1 and CDR2 (germline): SGDLS, YYNGEE. Here the CDR3 DNA reads TGTGCCAGCGGCGCCAGACAGGGACAGGGCATCTCACCCCTCCACTTT. This codes for CASGARQGQGISPLHF.

This chain joins TRBV20-1 and TRBJ1-2; 8 bases align to TRBD1. CDR3 length: 12 amino acids. With 6 bases clipped from V and 7 bases from J, the junction kept 7 bases outside the gene matches. Germline V CDR1 and CDR2: DFQATT, SNEGSKA (reference sequence). The CDR3 protein is CSATGQGPGYTF. DNA for the CDR3: TGCAGTGCAACCGGACAGGGTCCTGGCTACACCTTC.

This clonotype was detected only a few times. This sequence joins TRBV7-2 and TRBJ2-2; D perhaps matches TRBD2 (6 bases). Trimming took off 5 bases at V and 1 base at J, with 20 bases between the two ends. The germline V gene has CDR1 SGHTA and CDR2 FQGNSA. The CDR3 consists of 18 residues. The CDR3 is CASSPGWGVKRNTGELFF. The CDR3 bases are TGTGCCAGCAGCCCAGGATGGGGGGTCAAGCGGAACACCGGGGAGCTGTTTTTT.